Listed here is a single TCR beta chain. The data were produced by immunoSEQ multiplex PCR, yet TCRdb's version contains in-frame clones alone and is incomplete. The sample lists about 300,000 clones; 70% to 90% were seen once. These data are taken from a study of blood T cell repertoires in COVID-19. V lost 3 bases, J lost 4 bases, and 10 bases lay in between. Germline V lookup: CDR1 SGDLS, CDR2 YYNGEE. The CDR3 runs 13 residues. Sequenced sample: PBMCs or T cells enriched from blood (not recorded which). The genes are TRBV9 and TRBJ1-2, with no clear D. This receptor was obtained from a man under 40 who had recovered from COVID-19. CDR3 sequence (DNA): TGTGCCAGCAGCGCAGGTTCCCTCTATGGCTACACCTTC. It specifies CASSAGSLYGYTF. Together with reference TRBV9 and TRBJ1-2, the CDR3 gives the full variable domain: DSGVTQTPKHLITATGQRVTLRCSPRSGDLSVYWYQQSLDQGLQFLIQYYNGEERAKGNILERFSAQQFPDLHSELNLSSLELGDSALYFCASSAGSLYGYTFGSGTRLTVV.